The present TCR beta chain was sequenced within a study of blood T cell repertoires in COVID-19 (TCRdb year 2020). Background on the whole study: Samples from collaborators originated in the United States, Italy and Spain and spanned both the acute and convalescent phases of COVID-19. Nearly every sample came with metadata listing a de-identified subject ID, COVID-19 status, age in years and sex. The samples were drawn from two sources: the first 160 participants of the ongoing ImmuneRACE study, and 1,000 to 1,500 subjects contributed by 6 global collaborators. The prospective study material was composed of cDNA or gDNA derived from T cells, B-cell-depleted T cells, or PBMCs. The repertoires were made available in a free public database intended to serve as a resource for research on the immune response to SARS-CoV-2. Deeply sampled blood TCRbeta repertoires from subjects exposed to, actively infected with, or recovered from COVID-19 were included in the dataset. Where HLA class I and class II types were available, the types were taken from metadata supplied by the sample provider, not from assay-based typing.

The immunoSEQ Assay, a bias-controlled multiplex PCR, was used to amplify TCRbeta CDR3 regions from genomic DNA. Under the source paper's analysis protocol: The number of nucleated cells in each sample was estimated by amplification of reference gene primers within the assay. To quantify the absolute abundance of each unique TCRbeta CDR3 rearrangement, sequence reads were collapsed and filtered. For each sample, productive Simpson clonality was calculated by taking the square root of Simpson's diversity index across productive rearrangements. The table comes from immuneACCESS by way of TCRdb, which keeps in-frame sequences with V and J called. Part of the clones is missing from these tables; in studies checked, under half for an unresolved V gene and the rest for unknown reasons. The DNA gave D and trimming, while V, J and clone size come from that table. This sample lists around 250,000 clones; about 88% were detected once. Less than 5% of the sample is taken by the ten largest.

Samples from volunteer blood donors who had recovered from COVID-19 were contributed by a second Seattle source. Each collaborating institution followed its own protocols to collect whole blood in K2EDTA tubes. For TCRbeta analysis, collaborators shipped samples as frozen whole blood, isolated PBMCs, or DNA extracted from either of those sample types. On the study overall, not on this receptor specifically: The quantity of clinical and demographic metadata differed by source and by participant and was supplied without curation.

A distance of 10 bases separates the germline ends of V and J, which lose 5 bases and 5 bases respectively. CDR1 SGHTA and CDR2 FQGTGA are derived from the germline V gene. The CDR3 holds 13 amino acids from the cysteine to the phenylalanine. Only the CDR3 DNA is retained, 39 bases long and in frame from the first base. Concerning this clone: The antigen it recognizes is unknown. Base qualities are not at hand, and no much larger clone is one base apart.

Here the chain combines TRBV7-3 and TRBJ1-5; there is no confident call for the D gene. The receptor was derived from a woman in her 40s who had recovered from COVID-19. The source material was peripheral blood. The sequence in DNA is TGTGCCAGCAGCCCCCACGGGGATCAGCCCCAGCATTTT. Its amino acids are CASSPHGDQPQHF.